These T cell receptor beta chains were read from a single sample in a study of blood T cell repertoires in COVID-19. TCRdb keeps only in-frame clones here, not all; method: immunoSEQ multiplex PCR. The sample records under 150,000 clones, roughly nine tenths being singletons. Sequenced sample: peripheral blood. The source is a man aged 50 or older with active COVID-19. The CDR3 runs from the conserved cysteine through the conserved F or W. D genes are given only for firm matches. Only some rows state a clone size, as once, few, many or a class for expanded clones.

cdr3_aa	cdr3_nt	v_call	d_call	j_call	clone_size
CASSAQTGNQETQYF	TGTGCCAGCAGCGCTCAGACAGGGAATCAAGAGACCCAGTACTTC	TRBV6-5	TRBD1	TRBJ2-5	many
CASSGQGDYGYTF	TGTGCCAGCAGTGGACAGGGAGACTATGGCTACACCTTC	TRBV12-3/TRBV12-4	TRBD1	TRBJ1-2	-
CASSFKGLAGILLETQYF	TGCGCCAGCAGCTTTAAGGGACTAGCGGGGATTTTATTGGAGACCCAGTACTTC	TRBV5-1	TRBD2	TRBJ2-5	-
CASGTGGMNTEAFF	TGTGCCAGCGGGACAGGGGGAATGAACACTGAAGCTTTCTTT	TRBV25-1	TRBD1	TRBJ1-1	-
CAWSPDSSSYNEQFF	TGTGCCTGGAGTCCGGACTCGAGCTCCTACAATGAGCAGTTCTTC	TRBV30	-	TRBJ2-1	-
CASSQSDRINIQYF	TGTGCCAGCAGCCAGTCGGACAGAATAAACATTCAGTACTTC	TRBV3-1/TRBV3-2	-	TRBJ2-4	-
CASSLVPGLLYNEQFF	TGTGCCAGCAGCTTAGTTCCGGGACTACTATACAATGAGCAGTTCTTC	TRBV11-2	TRBD2	TRBJ2-1	-
CASSDATGTGNTIYF	TGTGCCAGCAGTGATGCTACAGGGACTGGAAACACCATATATTTT	TRBV25-1	-	TRBJ1-3	-
CASSYLLAGIRNEQFF	TGTGCCAGCAGTTACTTACTAGCGGGAATAAGGAATGAGCAGTTCTTC	TRBV2	TRBD2	TRBJ2-1	-
CASSHRRGEVTEAFF	TGTGCCAGCAGCCATCGTAGGGGTGAGGTCACTGAAGCTTTCTTT	TRBV5-5	-	TRBJ1-1	once
CASSVGPGTGGTEQYF	TGTGCCAGCAGCGTAGGGCCCGGGACAGGGGGCACCGAGCAGTACTTC	TRBV9	TRBD1	TRBJ2-7	-
CASSLNDGGSTDTQYF	TGTGCCAGCAGCTTAAACGACGGGGGTAGCACAGATACGCAGTATTTT	TRBV7-3	-	TRBJ2-3	-
CASSLGGGPDTQYF	TGTGCCAGCAGCCTCGGGGGGGGACCAGATACGCAGTATTTT	TRBV27	TRBD2	TRBJ2-3	-
CAISGGQGARYEQYF	TGTGCCATCAGTGGGGGACAGGGGGCGCGGTACGAGCAGTACTTC	TRBV10-3	TRBD1	TRBJ2-7	-
CASSLDLEGKGEQYF	TGTGCCAGCAGCTTAGACCTGGAGGGGAAAGGCGAGCAGTACTTC	TRBV7-8	-	TRBJ2-7	-
CASSLTGSDTEAFF	TGTGCCAGCAGCTTAACAGGGTCAGATACTGAAGCTTTCTTT	TRBV5-5	-	TRBJ1-1	-
CASSPVGTGGKGEQFF	TGTGCCAGCTCACCAGTCGGGACAGGGGGTAAGGGTGAGCAGTTCTTC	TRBV18	TRBD1	TRBJ2-1	-
CASSVRRAGELFF	TGTGCCAGCAGCGTACGCAGGGCCGGGGAGCTGTTTTTT	TRBV9	-	TRBJ2-2	-
CASSSDRDYGYTF	TGTGCCAGCAGCTCCGACAGAGACTATGGCTACACCTTC	TRBV5-5	-	TRBJ1-2	-
CASSSYIGGPTDTQYF	TGTGCCAGCAGCTCCTATATAGGAGGACCAACAGATACGCAGTATTTT	TRBV5-4	-	TRBJ2-3	-
CASSLDPSGTYEQFF	TGTGCCAGCAGCTTGGATCCTAGCGGGACATATGAGCAGTTCTTC	TRBV5-5	TRBD2	TRBJ2-1	-
CASSQEEAGGLGDTQYF	TGTGCCAGCAGCCAAGAAGAAGCGGGGGGGTTGGGAGATACGCAGTATTTT	TRBV3-1/TRBV3-2	TRBD2	TRBJ2-3	-
CATSEPIGTSGRRKGEQFF	TGTGCCACCAGTGAGCCCATCGGGACTAGCGGGAGGAGGAAGGGTGAGCAGTTCTTC	TRBV24-1	TRBD2	TRBJ2-1	-
CASSLANSYNEQFF	TGTGCCAGCTCACTTGCGAATTCCTACAATGAGCAGTTCTTC	TRBV18	-	TRBJ2-1	-
CAIQTGPGNQPQHF	TGTGCCATCCAAACAGGGCCCGGCAATCAGCCCCAGCATTTT	TRBV6-5	-	TRBJ1-5	-
CASSLTSGGTYNEQFF	TGTGCCAGCAGCCTCACAAGCGGGGGGACATACAATGAGCAGTTCTTC	TRBV7-2	TRBD2	TRBJ2-1	-
CASRPAGGPSNEQFF	TGTGCCAGCAGGCCCGCGGGAGGGCCTAGTAATGAGCAGTTCTTC	TRBV11-2	TRBD2	TRBJ2-1	-